These 2 T cell receptor beta chains came from one sample sequenced in a study of CD8+ T cells in alopecia areata. Sorting relied on CD4, CD8alpha, NKG2D, NKG2ACE and other markers applied to pooled cutaneous lymph node cells. As the sequencing template, cDNA was produced by extracting RNA and reverse transcribing it. Using immunoSEQ multiplex PCR, the repertoire was profiled, and TCRdb retains in-frame clones only, with some absent. The sample is made up of more than 250,000 clones, none counted only once. The sequencing input was CD4+ T cells sorted from a lymph node. The receptor set was obtained from a C3H/HeJ mouse with alopecia areata. The strain's MHC haplotype is H2-k.

This clone was detected a few times. Gene labels here are mouse ones. The read ends 3 residues shy of where the CDR3 ends; the end is completed using the germline J gene. The chain links TRBV13-3 to TRBJ1-6, with D possibly matching TRBD1 (5 bases). TRBJ1-6 is an ORF for which the function is uncertain. The CDR3 has 14 amino acids. With 1 base removed from V and 7 bases from J, the gap between germline ends came to 9 bases. Germline loops: CDR1 NNHDY, CDR2 SYVADS. The CDR3 reads CASSDRDLNSPLYF. The part of the CDR3 DNA that was read is TGTGCCAGCAGTGATCGGGACTTGAATTCGCCC.

This clone has just a few counts. The genes and germline here are from mouse. The read comes to an end 4 residues before the CDR3 does, leaving the germline J gene to fill in the end. The chain has TRBV14 and TRBJ2-1; D is ambiguous. Germline V lookup: CDR1 SGHDT, CDR2 FRDEAV. This CDR3 is 14 amino acids long. Trimming took off 1 base at V and 3 bases at J, with 8 bases between the two ends. CDR3 DNA, as far as it was read: TGTGCCAGCAGTTTCGTGAACAGCTATGCT. It codes for CASSFVNSYA. From start to end, the CDR3 is CASSFVNSYAEQFF.